This TCR beta chain is drawn from a study of blood T cell repertoires in COVID-19 (dated by TCRdb to 2020 to 2022). General notes on the study: Samples covering the acute and convalescent phases of COVID-19 were provided by collaborators in the United States, Italy and Spain. The material from the prospective study consisted of cDNA or gDNA derived from T cells, B-cell-depleted T cells, or PBMCs. Subjects who had been exposed to COVID-19, were actively infected with it, or had recovered from it provided the deeply sampled blood TCRbeta repertoires that made up the dataset. The repertoires were released in a freely available public database intended as a resource for research on the immune response to SARS-CoV-2. Samples came from the ongoing ImmuneRACE study (first 160 participants) plus 1,254 subjects from 6 global collaborators. The sample metadata nearly always contained a de-identified subject ID, COVID-19 status, age in years and sex. HLA class I and class II types, where available, came from metadata supplied by the sample provider rather than from assay-based typing. Overall study outcomes, separate from this receptor: Clinical and demographic metadata were provided uncurated, with the amount varying by source and participant.

Collaborating institutions collected whole blood in K2EDTA tubes following their own protocols. For TCRbeta analysis, collaborators shipped samples as frozen whole blood, isolated PBMCs, or DNA extracted from either of those sample types. Details on this clone: No antigen is known for it. No per-base quality is available; no much larger clone lies one base away.

Spanning cysteine to phenylalanine, the CDR3 consists of 15 amino acids. Only the CDR3 DNA stays, 45 bases, in frame from base 1. V was cut back by 4 bases and J by 8 bases, leaving a gap of 17 bases between them. For CDR1 and CDR2, the germline V gene (reference sequence) lists SEHNR and FQNEAQ. The immunoSEQ Assay, a bias-controlled multiplex PCR, was used to amplify TCRbeta CDR3 regions from genomic DNA. On the authors' methods: Within the assay, amplification of reference gene primers was used to estimate how many nucleated cells each sample contained. Sequence reads were collapsed and filtered to measure the absolute abundance of every unique TCRbeta CDR3 rearrangement. For each sample, productive Simpson clonality was calculated as the square root of Simpson's diversity index across productive rearrangements. Sourced from immuneACCESS, this table was stored by TCRdb with only in-frame sequences that have V and J called. A share of the clones is absent; for the studies checked, an unresolved V gene accounts for under half, and the remainder has no known explanation. That table supplies the V and J calls and clone size; D and trimming were determined from the DNA. The sample table shows tens of thousands of clones, and more than 75% are seen once. Around 4.5% of the sample is held by the ten biggest clonotypes.

The chain is encoded by TRBV7-9 joined to TRBJ1-4, and perhaps TRBD1 as D gene, on 5 matching bases. The receptor comes from an elderly woman with active COVID-19. The sample consisted of peripheral blood. The nucleotides are TGTGCCAGCAGCTCTCCGACAGACGTAAACGAAAAACTGTTTTTT. This is translated as CASSSPTDVNEKLFF.